What follows is one TCR beta chain and its context. Its antigen is not yet known. There are no base qualities to consult, and no much larger clone falls within one base. The CDR3, from cysteine to phenylalanine, totals 13 residues. Of the read, only the CDR3 DNA is kept; its 39 bases are in frame from base 1. From a lookup of the germline V gene (reference sequence), CDR1 and CDR2 are GTSNPN and SVGIG. V is reduced by 1 base and J by 6 bases, leaving a spacing of 13 bases between them. This sample was sequenced with an Illumina HiSeq 2500. Quantitative 5'-RACE with molecular barcodes was used to prepare TCR beta libraries. The paper's data handling went like this. Disease-linked TCR variants were identified with a new computational method built on a probabilistic model of VDJ rearrangement. TCRdb's own reprocessing of the public reads used fastp at Q25 and MiXCR and kept productive beta chains. All rows with the same CDR3 protein become a single entry with the most common DNA and genes. None of the V and J calls come from the authors' own analysis; TCRdb made them. A total of some 240,000 distinct CDR3 sequences appear in this sample, approximately 24% of them only once. In total, the top ten clones hold approximately 0.61% of the sample.

This record comes from a study of CD8 T cells in ankylosing spondylitis (dated by TCRdb to the late 2010s). Notes on the research overall: To find TCR variants linked to disease, the study profiled T cell receptor beta repertoires in ankylosing spondylitis patients and healthy donors. The full study cohort was made up of 25 to 30 ankylosing spondylitis patients and about a hundred healthy donors. Samples of peripheral blood were taken, and for ankylosing spondylitis patients, synovial fluid was collected as well. Results and caveats for the whole study, not just this receptor: Blood from ankylosing spondylitis patients appeared to be characterized by a TCR beta motif made up of several highly homologous amino acid variants. In peripheral blood, the disease-linked clones were found at relatively low frequencies and had a CD8+ phenotype. Significant enrichment of the disease-linked clones was reported in matched synovial fluid samples from ankylosing spondylitis patients. Some motif variants were previously reported in synovial fluid and blood of reactive arthritis patients, suggesting common disease-initiation mechanisms.

Sequencing was performed on blood, either unsorted or a sorted T cell fraction (not recorded which). The receptor chain draws on TRBV30 and TRBJ2-7; TRBD1 is a weak D gene call, 7 bases matching. The sequence came from a male donor with ankylosing spondylitis or in good health (not recorded which). The nucleotides read TGTGCCTGGAGTGGGGGTCAGGGGGGCGAGCAGTACTTC. The encoded protein is CAWSGGQGGEQYF.